Listed below are T cell receptor beta chains from one sample, sequenced in a study of T cell changes during pregnancy in multiple sclerosis. Profiling relied on immunoSEQ multiplex PCR, and the TCRdb table lists in-frame clones only, not all of them. The sample comprises approximately 88,000 clones, 90% to 95% of which are singletons, and about 1% rests with the top ten. Source: peripheral blood, taken in the second trimester of pregnancy. These receptors were obtained from a female donor with multiple sclerosis, enrolled in a pregnancy study. Each CDR3 is given with its conserved first and last residue. Fields, in order: D gene, J gene, clone size, V gene, CDR3 protein, CDR3 DNA. The D gene is left open where the match is weak. Expanded clones are given a class, and other clones once, few, many or no size at all.

d_gene: TRBD1; j_gene: TRBJ1-1; abundance: -; v_gene: TRBV13; CDR3aa: CASSMRRTGNSEAFF; CDR3nt: TGTGCCAGCAGCATGCGTCGGACAGGGAACTCTGAAGCTTTCTTT
d_gene: TRBD2; j_gene: TRBJ2-7; abundance: -; v_gene: TRBV11-1; CDR3aa: CASSLGASGRSSYEQYF; CDR3nt: TGTGCCAGCAGCTTAGGAGCTAGCGGGAGGTCCTCCTACGAGCAGTACTTC
d_gene: -; j_gene: TRBJ2-2; abundance: -; v_gene: TRBV7-2; CDR3aa: CASSLELGRDTGELFF; CDR3nt: TGTGCCAGCAGCTTAGAACTAGGTCGGGACACCGGGGAGCTGTTTTTT
d_gene: TRBD1; j_gene: TRBJ1-2; abundance: -; v_gene: TRBV10-3; CDR3aa: CAIGTVYGYTF; CDR3nt: TGTGCCATCGGGACAGTCTATGGCTACACCTTC
d_gene: TRBD1; j_gene: TRBJ1-2; abundance: -; v_gene: TRBV28; CDR3aa: CASSSPRQGAVYGYTF; CDR3nt: TGTGCCAGCAGTTCCCCCCGACAGGGGGCTGTGTATGGCTACACCTTC
d_gene: -; j_gene: TRBJ1-1; abundance: -; v_gene: TRBV21-1; CDR3aa: CASRSRGGRRLNTEAFF; CDR3nt: TGTGCCAGCCGTTCAAGGGGAGGACGACGGCTAAACACTGAAGCTTTCTTT
d_gene: TRBD2; j_gene: TRBJ2-7; abundance: -; v_gene: TRBV28; CDR3aa: CARYFSGSQGYEQYF; CDR3nt: TGTGCCAGATACTTCAGCGGGAGTCAAGGGTACGAGCAGTACTTC
d_gene: TRBD2; j_gene: TRBJ2-3; abundance: -; v_gene: TRBV27; CDR3aa: CASSSTSGLTDTQYF; CDR3nt: TGTGCCAGCAGTTCCACTAGCGGTCTCACAGATACGCAGTATTTT
d_gene: -; j_gene: TRBJ2-5; abundance: -; v_gene: TRBV21-1; CDR3aa: CASSKGPGTKTQYF; CDR3nt: TGTGCCAGCAGCAAAGGACCGGGGACAAAGACCCAGTACTTC
d_gene: -; j_gene: TRBJ1-3; abundance: -; v_gene: TRBV7-2; CDR3aa: CASSLVRSSGNTIYF; CDR3nt: TGTGCCAGCAGCTTAGTCCGGTCCTCTGGAAACACCATATATTTT
d_gene: TRBD2; j_gene: TRBJ2-2; abundance: -; v_gene: TRBV4-1; CDR3aa: CASSGRWSGRGHGELFF; CDR3nt: TGCGCCAGCAGCGGACGTTGGAGCGGGAGAGGGCACGGGGAGCTGTTTTTT
d_gene: -; j_gene: TRBJ1-5; abundance: -; v_gene: TRBV29-1; CDR3aa: CSVGASNQPQHF; CDR3nt: TGCAGCGTTGGGGCTAGCAATCAGCCCCAGCATTTT
d_gene: -; j_gene: TRBJ1-5; abundance: few; v_gene: TRBV6-1; CDR3aa: CASSNNRNQPQHF; CDR3nt: TGTGCCAGCAGTAACAACCGCAATCAGCCCCAGCATTTT
d_gene: -; j_gene: TRBJ2-3; abundance: -; v_gene: TRBV2; CDR3aa: CASSAPAADTQYF; CDR3nt: TGTGCCAGCAGTGCCCCCGCGGCAGATACGCAGTATTTT
d_gene: TRBD1; j_gene: TRBJ2-3; abundance: -; v_gene: TRBV7-6; CDR3aa: CASSSRTGGDTDTQYF; CDR3nt: TGTGCCAGCAGCTCCCGGACAGGGGGCGACACAGATACGCAGTATTTT
d_gene: -; j_gene: TRBJ2-7; abundance: -; v_gene: TRBV7-9; CDR3aa: CASSQFVGVVVEQYF; CDR3nt: TGTGCCAGCAGCCAGTTCGTGGGAGTCGTAGTCGAGCAGTACTTC
d_gene: -; j_gene: TRBJ1-1; abundance: -; v_gene: TRBV6-1; CDR3aa: CASNGWTSNTEAFF; CDR3nt: TGTGCCAGCAATGGGTGGACATCGAACACTGAAGCTTTCTTT
d_gene: -; j_gene: TRBJ2-7; abundance: -; v_gene: TRBV25-1; CDR3aa: CASSEYSGVGEQYF; CDR3nt: TGTGCCAGCAGTGAATATTCCGGGGTTGGCGAGCAGTACTTC
d_gene: TRBD1; j_gene: TRBJ1-1; abundance: -; v_gene: TRBV2; CDR3aa: CASSVNRGFPEAFF; CDR3nt: TGTGCCAGCAGTGTTAACAGGGGGTTCCCTGAAGCTTTCTTT
d_gene: TRBD1; j_gene: TRBJ1-1; abundance: -; v_gene: TRBV19; CDR3aa: CASSATGGNTEAFF; CDR3nt: TGTGCCAGTAGTGCGACAGGGGGGAACACTGAAGCTTTCTTT
d_gene: -; j_gene: TRBJ2-7; abundance: -; v_gene: TRBV5-1; CDR3aa: CASSFTGGSYEQYF; CDR3nt: TGCGCCAGCAGCTTTACGGGTGGCTCCTACGAGCAGTACTTC
d_gene: TRBD1; j_gene: TRBJ1-5; abundance: -; v_gene: TRBV28; CDR3aa: CASRNNGQGNNQPQHF; CDR3nt: TGTGCCAGCAGGAACAATGGACAGGGAAACAATCAGCCCCAGCATTTT
d_gene: -; j_gene: TRBJ2-7; abundance: -; v_gene: TRBV27; CDR3aa: CASSLGTTYEQYF; CDR3nt: TGTGCCAGCAGTTTAGGGACAACCTACGAGCAGTACTTC
d_gene: TRBD1; j_gene: TRBJ1-6; abundance: -; v_gene: TRBV19; CDR3aa: CASSWGQANSPLHF; CDR3nt: TGTGCCAGTAGTTGGGGACAGGCTAATTCACCCCTCCACTTT
d_gene: TRBD1; j_gene: TRBJ1-3; abundance: -; v_gene: TRBV4-1; CDR3aa: CASSQGAQGARTIYF; CDR3nt: TGCGCCAGCAGCCAAGGAGCACAGGGGGCGCGGACCATATATTTT
d_gene: -; j_gene: TRBJ2-1; abundance: -; v_gene: TRBV27; CDR3aa: CASSLRVGDEQFF; CDR3nt: TGTGCCAGCAGTTTGAGGGTTGGGGATGAGCAGTTCTTC
d_gene: TRBD2; j_gene: TRBJ2-1; abundance: -; v_gene: TRBV6-5; CDR3aa: CASSQLAGGPGKQFF; CDR3nt: TGTGCCAGCAGTCAACTAGCGGGAGGGCCAGGGAAGCAGTTCTTC
d_gene: TRBD2; j_gene: TRBJ2-4; abundance: -; v_gene: TRBV9; CDR3aa: CASSEDAASGVKNIQYF; CDR3nt: TGTGCCAGCAGCGAGGACGCGGCTAGCGGGGTCAAAAACATTCAGTACTTC
d_gene: -; j_gene: TRBJ1-4; abundance: -; v_gene: TRBV10-2; CDR3aa: CASSSDSFNEKLFF; CDR3nt: TGCGCCAGCAGTTCTGACAGTTTTAATGAAAAACTGTTTTTT
d_gene: -; j_gene: TRBJ1-3; abundance: -; v_gene: TRBV28; CDR3aa: CASSFDTSGNTIYF; CDR3nt: TGTGCCAGCAGTTTTGACACTTCTGGAAACACCATATATTTT
d_gene: -; j_gene: TRBJ2-3; abundance: -; v_gene: TRBV5-8; CDR3aa: CASRDSGTDTQYF; CDR3nt: TGTGCCAGCAGGGACAGCGGCACAGATACGCAGTATTTT
d_gene: TRBD1; j_gene: TRBJ1-2; abundance: -; v_gene: TRBV19; CDR3aa: CASSRDRANYGYTF; CDR3nt: TGTGCCAGTTCAAGGGACAGGGCTAACTATGGCTACACCTTC
d_gene: TRBD1; j_gene: TRBJ1-2; abundance: -; v_gene: TRBV6-1; CDR3aa: CASNHRGLNEGYTF; CDR3nt: TGTGCCAGCAATCACAGGGGCTTAAACGAGGGCTACACCTTC
d_gene: TRBD2; j_gene: TRBJ2-7; abundance: -; v_gene: TRBV9; CDR3aa: CASSVGGRGHEQYF; CDR3nt: TGTGCCAGCAGCGTAGGGGGGAGGGGCCACGAGCAGTACTTC
d_gene: -; j_gene: TRBJ1-1; abundance: -; v_gene: TRBV27; CDR3aa: CASSFGSRTEAFF; CDR3nt: TGTGCCAGCAGTTTCGGTAGCCGAACTGAAGCTTTCTTT
d_gene: -; j_gene: TRBJ2-1; abundance: once; v_gene: TRBV28; CDR3aa: CASSPSGTYNEQFF; CDR3nt: TGTGCCAGCAGTCCGTCGGGGACCTACAATGAGCAGTTCTTC
d_gene: -; j_gene: TRBJ1-1; abundance: -; v_gene: TRBV29-1; CDR3aa: CSVVSGGLNTEAFF; CDR3nt: TGCAGCGTTGTCTCGGGGGGGTTGAACACTGAAGCTTTCTTT
d_gene: TRBD1; j_gene: TRBJ1-2; abundance: -; v_gene: TRBV7-2; CDR3aa: CASSLGTGDYGYTF; CDR3nt: TGTGCCAGCAGCTTAGGGACAGGGGACTATGGCTACACCTTC
d_gene: -; j_gene: TRBJ2-1; abundance: -; v_gene: TRBV7-9; CDR3aa: CASSSVRSEQFF; CDR3nt: TGTGCCAGCAGCTCAGTAAGATCCGAGCAGTTCTTC
d_gene: TRBD1; j_gene: TRBJ2-5; abundance: once; v_gene: TRBV7-8; CDR3aa: CASSWDRGQETQYF; CDR3nt: TGTGCCAGCAGCTGGGACAGGGGGCAGGAGACCCAGTACTTC
d_gene: TRBD2; j_gene: TRBJ2-2; abundance: -; v_gene: TRBV7-3; CDR3aa: CASSPARGGNTGELFF; CDR3nt: TGTGCCAGCAGCCCCGCCCGGGGGGGGAACACCGGGGAGCTGTTTTTT
d_gene: TRBD2; j_gene: TRBJ2-1; abundance: -; v_gene: TRBV5-1; CDR3aa: CASSLLVLAGVNSQFF; CDR3nt: TGCGCCAGCAGCTTGCTGGTGCTAGCGGGAGTTAATTCGCAGTTCTTC
d_gene: -; j_gene: TRBJ1-2; abundance: -; v_gene: TRBV4-1; CDR3aa: CASGRLRNGYTF; CDR3nt: TGCGCCAGCGGGAGATTAAGGAACGGCTACACCTTC
d_gene: TRBD1; j_gene: TRBJ2-1; abundance: -; v_gene: TRBV4-3; CDR3aa: CASSQDRVVYRGNEQFF; CDR3nt: TGCGCCAGCAGCCAAGATAGGGTGGTCTACAGGGGAAATGAGCAGTTCTTC
d_gene: TRBD1; j_gene: TRBJ2-7; abundance: once; v_gene: TRBV28; CDR3aa: CASSKQGFVYEQYF; CDR3nt: TGTGCCAGCAGCAAACAGGGGTTCGTCTACGAGCAGTACTTC
d_gene: -; j_gene: TRBJ2-7; abundance: -; v_gene: TRBV5-1; CDR3aa: CASSPDYYEQYF; CDR3nt: TGCGCCAGCAGCCCGGACTACTACGAGCAGTACTTC
d_gene: -; j_gene: TRBJ2-3; abundance: -; v_gene: TRBV7-2; CDR3aa: CASSPGGGGKDTQYF; CDR3nt: TGTGCCAGCAGCCCGGGGGGAGGGGGTAAGGATACGCAGTATTTT
d_gene: -; j_gene: TRBJ2-2; abundance: once; v_gene: TRBV5-6; CDR3aa: CASSLTDGGNTGELFF; CDR3nt: TGTGCCAGCAGCTTAACTGACGGGGGGAACACCGGGGAGCTGTTTTTT
d_gene: -; j_gene: TRBJ2-2; abundance: -; v_gene: TRBV30; CDR3aa: CAWINRVQTGELFF; CDR3nt: TGTGCCTGGATTAACAGGGTGCAAACCGGGGAGCTGTTTTTT
d_gene: TRBD1; j_gene: TRBJ1-2; abundance: -; v_gene: TRBV30; CDR3aa: CAWSEGTGEYGYTF; CDR3nt: TGTGCCTGGAGTGAGGGGACAGGGGAGTATGGCTACACCTTC
d_gene: TRBD1; j_gene: TRBJ1-3; abundance: once; v_gene: TRBV2; CDR3aa: CASRRQGASGNTIYF; CDR3nt: TGTGCCAGCAGGAGACAGGGGGCATCTGGAAACACCATATATTTT
d_gene: -; j_gene: TRBJ1-5; abundance: -; v_gene: TRBV28; CDR3aa: CASSLAVRNQPQHF; CDR3nt: TGTGCCAGCAGTTTAGCGGTTCGCAATCAGCCCCAGCATTTT
d_gene: -; j_gene: TRBJ2-1; abundance: -; v_gene: TRBV7-2; CDR3aa: CASSFSGWSSYNEQFF; CDR3nt: TGTGCCAGCAGCTTTTCGGGGTGGAGCTCCTACAATGAGCAGTTCTTC